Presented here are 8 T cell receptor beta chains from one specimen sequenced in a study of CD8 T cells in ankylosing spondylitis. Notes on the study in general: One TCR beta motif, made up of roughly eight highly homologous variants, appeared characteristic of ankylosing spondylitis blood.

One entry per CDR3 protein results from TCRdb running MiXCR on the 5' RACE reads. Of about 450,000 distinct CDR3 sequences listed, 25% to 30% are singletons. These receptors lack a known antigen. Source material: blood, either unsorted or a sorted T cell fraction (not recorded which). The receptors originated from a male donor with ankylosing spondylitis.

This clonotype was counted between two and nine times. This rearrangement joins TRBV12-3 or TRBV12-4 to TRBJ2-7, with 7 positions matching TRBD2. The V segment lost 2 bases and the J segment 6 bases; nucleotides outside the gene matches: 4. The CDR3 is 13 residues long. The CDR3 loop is CASSLLAEIEQYF. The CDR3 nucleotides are TGTGCCAGCAGTTTACTAGCGGAGATCGAGCAGTACTTC.

The CDR3 DNA reads TGCAGTGCTCGAAGACAGGACCTTAGCAATCAGCCCCAGCATTTT. Protein sequence: CSARRQDLSNQPQHF. The chain is built from TRBV20-1 and TRBJ1-5, with a tentative D call TRBD1 (6 bases). Trimming stripped 5 bases from V and 0 bases from J, with 14 bases between. The CDR3 loop spans 15 amino acids. Germline CDR1 and CDR2: DFQATT and SNEGSKA (reference sequence).

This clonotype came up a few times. CDR3: CASSLVGTSGDNEQFF. The CDR3 DNA is TGCGCCAGCAGCTTGGTAGGGACTAGCGGAGACAATGAGCAGTTCTTC. This chain joins TRBV5-1 and TRBJ2-1; 11 positions match TRBD2. V gave up 0 bases and J gave up 5 bases; unmatched junction bases: 4. CDR3 length: 16 residues. Per germline, CDR1 SGHRS and CDR2 YFSETQ.

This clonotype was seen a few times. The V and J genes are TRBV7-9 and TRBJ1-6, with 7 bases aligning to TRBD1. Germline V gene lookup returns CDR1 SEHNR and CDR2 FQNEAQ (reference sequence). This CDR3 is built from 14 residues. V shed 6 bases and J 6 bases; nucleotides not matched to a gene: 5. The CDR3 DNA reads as TGTGCCAGCAGACCAACAGGGGTTAATTCACCCCTCCACTTT. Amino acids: CASRPTGVNSPLHF.

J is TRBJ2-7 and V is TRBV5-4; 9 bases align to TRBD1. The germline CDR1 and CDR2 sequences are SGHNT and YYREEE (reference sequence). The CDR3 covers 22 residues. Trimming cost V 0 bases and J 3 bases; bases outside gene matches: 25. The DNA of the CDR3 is TGTGCCAGCAGCTTGGCCTCGATTAGCTGGGACAGGGCTCTATATGCCCTCTACGAGCAGTACTTC. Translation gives CASSLASISWDRALYALYEQYF.

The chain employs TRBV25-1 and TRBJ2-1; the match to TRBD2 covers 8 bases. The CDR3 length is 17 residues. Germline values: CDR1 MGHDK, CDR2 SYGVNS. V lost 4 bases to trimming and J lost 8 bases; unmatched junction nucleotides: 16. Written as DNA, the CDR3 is TGTGCCAGCAGTGGATCCCGGGGGGGAAGGAGATTCGATGAGCAGTTCTTC. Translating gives CASSGSRGGRRFDEQFF.

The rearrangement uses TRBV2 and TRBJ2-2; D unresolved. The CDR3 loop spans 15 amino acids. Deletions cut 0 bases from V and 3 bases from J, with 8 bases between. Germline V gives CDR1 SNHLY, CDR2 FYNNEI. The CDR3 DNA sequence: TGTGCCAGCAGTGAAGCGCTTGGGGACACCGGGGAGCTGTTTTTT. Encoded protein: CASSEALGDTGELFF.

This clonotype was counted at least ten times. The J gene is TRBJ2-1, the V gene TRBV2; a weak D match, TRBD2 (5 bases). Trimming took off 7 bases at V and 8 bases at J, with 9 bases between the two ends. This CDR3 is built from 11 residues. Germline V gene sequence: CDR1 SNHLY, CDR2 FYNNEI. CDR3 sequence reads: CASNYGDEQFF. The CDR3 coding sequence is TGTGCCAGCAACTACGGGGATGAGCAGTTCTTC.